The 9 T cell receptor beta chains in this list originate from one sample, sequenced in a study of blood T cells in healthy people across ages. A second PCR, run for 7 to 11 cycles, used a sample-barcoded 5' primer plus a J-beta primer mix. TCRdb re-derived calls from the 5' RACE reads in MiXCR, one entry per CDR3 protein. The table shows hundreds of thousands of distinct CDR3 sequences, with over 40% occurring only once. The specimen was blood. Source of these receptors: a woman aged 80 or over in good health.

This chain joins TRBV7-2 and TRBJ2-1, with TRBD2 matching 8 bases. Trimming cost V 3 bases and J 0 bases; bases outside gene matches: 7. The CDR3 spans 17 residues. Germline assignment: CDR1 SGHTA and CDR2 FQGNSA. CDR3 sequence (DNA): TGTGCCAGCAGCTTTACCCGGGGGGGGTTCTCCTACAATGAGCAGTTCTTC. Translated, it gives CASSFTRGGFSYNEQFF.

The chain uses TRBV4-3 and TRBJ2-1, with D maybe TRBD1 (5 bases). Germline CDR1 reads LGHNA; CDR2 reads YSLEER. The CDR3 length is 14 residues. Trimming took off 0 bases at V and 5 bases at J, with 8 bases between the two ends. The DNA for the CDR3 is TGCGCCAGCAGCCAAGATCACAGGAACAATGAGCAGTTCTTC. This translates into CASSQDHRNNEQFF.

The CDR3 protein is CASGGLRSSYEQYF. The CDR3 DNA reads TGTGCCAGCGGGGGGTTGCGGAGCTCCTACGAGCAGTACTTC. This chain joins TRBV2 and TRBJ2-7; tentatively, D is TRBD2 (6 bases). Trimming stripped 8 bases from V and 0 bases from J, with 14 bases between. The CDR3 extends over 14 amino acids. Germline V gives CDR1 SNHLY, CDR2 FYNNEI.

This clonotype was counted a few times. The rearrangement links TRBV7-9 to TRBJ2-3, with 7 nucleotides matching TRBD2. CDR1 SEHNR and CDR2 FQNEAQ come from the germline V gene (reference sequence). This CDR3 region has 15 residues. The ends lost 5 bases at V and 4 bases at J; junction bases unmatched: 9. CDR3 amino acids: CASSGLEGLSDTQYF. As DNA, the CDR3 is TGTGCCAGCAGCGGACTAGAGGGGCTGTCAGATACGCAGTATTTT.

This clonotype was recorded only once. The chain combines TRBV27 with TRBJ2-7; the D is unclear. Trimming took 3 bases from V and 6 from J, leaving 15 bases between them. In germline, CDR1 is MNHEY, CDR2 SMNVEV (reference sequence). This CDR3 is 14 amino acids long. The CDR3 region is CASSFLGPGSEQYF. The CDR3 bases are TGTGCCAGCAGTTTCCTCGGGCCGGGCTCCGAGCAGTACTTC.

The genes are TRBV7-8 and TRBJ2-3; TRBD2 aligns across 12 bases. Looked up from germline, CDR1 is SGHVS and CDR2 is FQNEAQ. This CDR3 has 16 residues. Trimming at V came to 5 bases and at J to 5 bases, leaving 8 bases not matched to a gene. The chain's CDR3 is CASSPWTSGVGDTQYF. The CDR3 DNA reads as TGTGCCAGCAGCCCGTGGACTAGCGGGGTGGGAGATACGCAGTATTTT.

The V gene is TRBV27, the J gene TRBJ1-2; TRBD1 matches at 9 bases. CDR1 and CDR2 (germline): MNHEY, SMNVEV (reference sequence). The ends lost 6 bases at V and 0 bases at J; junction bases unmatched: 2. The CDR3 spans 14 residues. The CDR3 loop is CASRTGGTNYGYTF. In DNA form, the CDR3 reads TGTGCCAGCAGGACAGGGGGGACTAACTATGGCTACACCTTC.

Remarks on this clonotype: Given a much more abundant clone one base away, this may be a read error. The chain recombines TRBV20-1 with TRBJ2-1, with 8 bases identical to TRBD2. Germline CDR1 and CDR2: DFQATT and SNEGSKA (reference sequence). The CDR3 runs to 15 residues. V lost 7 bases and J lost 0; bases outside the gene matches: 8. The CDR3 reads CSVPSGLSSYNEQFF. The DNA of the CDR3 is TGCAGTGTTCCTAGCGGGTTGAGCTCCTACAATGAGCAGTTCTTC.

This clonotype was recorded many times. Possible read error: a much larger clone is one base away. CDR3 sequence: CASSKPTGRGEDTQYF. CDR3 DNA: TGTGCCAGCAGTAAACCGACAGGCCGCGGGGAAGATACGCAGTATTTT. This chain joins TRBV25-1 and TRBJ2-3; D may match TRBD1 or TRBD2 (6 bases each). The CDR3 totals 16 residues. CDR1 MGHDK and CDR2 SYGVNS come from the germline V gene. V was shortened by 5 bases and J by 5 bases, with 20 bases between the two germline ends.